The clone carrying this TCR beta chain was seen a few times. Its specificity is not known. Sample barcodes and UMIs were carried by the TCR alpha and TCR beta cDNA libraries that 5'RACE generated with constant-segment primers. TCRdb re-called the 5' RACE reads through MiXCR, storing one row per CDR3 protein. The data contain 500,000 to 650,000 distinct CDR3 sequences, about 20% of them singletons. This specimen belongs to a study of T-cell memory formation after mild COVID-19. Across the study: In these data, TCR clusters were largely donor specific.

The study, taken as a whole, reports: The main location of contracting CD4+ clones was CM and EM, and that of contracting CD8+ clones was EMRA. Whether second-wave clones peaking at day 37 were SARS-CoV-2 specific went unconfirmed.

Germline V CDR1 and CDR2: SGHVS, FQNEAQ. The V gene end was trimmed by 5 bases and the J gene end by 4 bases; junction bases not matched to a gene: 7. The CDR3 covers 15 residues. The chain recombines TRBV7-8 with TRBJ1-1; 10 bases map to TRBD1. Sequences were obtained from PBMCs or a T cell subset sorted from them (not recorded which). The origin of this receptor is an adult woman who had mild COVID-19 (a few samples of this study predate the infection). Cell type and time point are not known. CDR3 DNA: TGTGCCAGCAGCCCATGGGACAGGGGAAGCACTGAAGCTTTCTTT. This gives the protein CASSPWDRGSTEAFF.